A single sample is the source of the 14 T cell receptor beta chains below, sequenced in a study of shared clonotypes between healthy human individuals. Positive CCR7 selection of CD45RO-negative cells yielded the naive CD8 cells, and terminally differentiated effector memory CD45RA+ cells were excluded. Measured with immunoSEQ multiplex PCR; TCRdb has only the in-frame clones, and not every one. The data contain about 2.1 million clones, just under 95% of them singletons. The source material was naive CD8+ T cells from PBMCs. Every receptor here comes from a man aged 18 to 29 in good health. Some clones in this sample may be carry-over from other donors' samples.

This chain joins TRBV7-3 and TRBJ2-1, with a weak D call TRBD2 (7 bases). Trimming stripped 5 bases from V and 9 bases from J, with 20 bases between. From germline, CDR1 is SGHTA and CDR2 FQGTGA. The CDR3 spans 15 residues. The DNA of the CDR3 is TGTGCCAGCAGCGCGACTCTGGGGGGGCTGACTGAGCAGTTCTTC. This encodes CASSATLGGLTEQFF. Based on the CDR3 plus reference TRBV7-3 and TRBJ2-1, the full variable domain is GAGVSQTPSNKVTEKGKYVELRCDPISGHTALYWYRQSLGQGPEFLIYFQGTGAADDSGLPNDRFFAVRPEGSVSTLKIQRTERGDSAVYLCASSATLGGLTEQFFGPGTRLTVL.

The chain uses TRBV29-1 and TRBJ2-4; D is possibly TRBD1 or TRBD2 (5 bases each). This CDR3 comprises 14 residues. V lost 1 base to trimming and J lost 9 bases, with 16 bases between them. Per the germline V gene, CDR1 is SQVTM and CDR2 is ANQGSEA. The DNA of the CDR3 is TGCAGCGTTGAAGGTACCGGGACGGTACGCATTCAGTACTTC. It encodes CSVEGTGTVRIQYF.

In its sample, this clone was seen once. Different DNA sequences within this sample yield the same CDR3. The genes are TRBV27 and TRBJ2-1; D remains unclear. Germline CDR1 MNHEY, CDR2 SMNVEV (reference sequence). V was trimmed by 8 bases and J by 9 bases, leaving 11 bases between them. The CDR3 sequence is 11 residues long. CDR3 nucleotides: TGTGCCAGCTCGCCCGGAACTGAGCAGTTCTTC. Translation gives CASSPGTEQFF.

This clone appeared a single time. This chain joins TRBV30 and TRBJ1-1, with a possible D match to TRBD1 (5 bases). Germline CDR1 is GTSNPN and CDR2 is SVGIG (reference sequence). The CDR3 covers 17 residues. Trimming took off 2 bases at V and 4 bases at J, with 23 bases between the two ends. This CDR3 is CAWSPVPGLISGTEAFF. For the CDR3, the DNA is TGTGCCTGGAGTCCGGTCCCGGGACTGATATCGGGCACTGAAGCTTTCTTT.

This clone was recorded once. The chain carries TRBV2 and TRBJ2-7, with no clear D. Germline CDR1 and CDR2: SNHLY and FYNNEI. This CDR3 has 16 amino acids. The V end lost 3 bases, the J end lost 0 bases, and 15 bases lay between the germline ends. CDR3 bases: TGTGCCAGCAGTGACCCGGACGTGACGAACTCCTACGAGCAGTACTTC. Its translation: CASSDPDVTNSYEQYF.

The V and J genes are TRBV5-6 and TRBJ2-7; D unclear. The length of the CDR3 is 15 residues. Germline V gene data show CDR1 as SGHDT and CDR2 as YYEEEE. Trimming stripped 3 bases from V and 7 bases from J, with 20 bases between. The CDR3 protein is CASSSRFGVVGEQYF. CDR3 nucleotides: TGTGCCAGCAGCTCTCGCTTTGGGGTCGTCGGGGAGCAGTACTTC.

V and J are TRBV27 and TRBJ2-2; D remains ambiguous. The V gene's germline CDR1 is MNHEY and CDR2 SMNVEV (reference sequence). V lost 6 bases and J lost 1, with 12 bases in between. This CDR3 comprises 15 residues. As DNA, the CDR3 is TGTGCCAGCAGCTTGGGCGGATGGAACACCGGGGAGCTGTTTTTT. Translating gives CASSLGGWNTGELFF.

This sequence joins TRBV4-2 and TRBJ2-7; 7 bases agree with TRBD1. This CDR3 comprises 15 residues. With V trimmed by 1 base and J by 3 bases, 6 bases remained unmatched. Germline loops: CDR1 LGHNA, CDR2 YNFKEQ. CDR3 bases: TGTGCCAGCAGCCAAGCTCCCCGACAGGGCTACGAGCAGTACTTC. As protein: CASSQAPRQGYEQYF.

V and J are TRBV10-3 and TRBJ2-3; 7 positions match TRBD2. This CDR3 is built from 16 residues. With V trimmed by 5 bases and J by 5 bases, 13 bases remained unmatched. Germline V gives CDR1 ENHRY, CDR2 SYGVKD. The chain's CDR3 is CAISYSSGLGGDTQYF. The DNA for the CDR3 is TGTGCCATCAGTTATTCTAGCGGTCTCGGGGGAGATACGCAGTATTTT.

This chain connects TRBV4-2 to TRBJ2-1; weak D call: TRBD1 (6 bases). The germline V gene has CDR1 LGHNA and CDR2 YNFKEQ. Between the trimmed V and J ends, which lost 0 bases and 2 bases, there was a span of 11 bases. This CDR3 is built from 16 residues. In DNA, the CDR3 is TGTGCCAGCAGCCAAGAAACAGGGAACGCCTACAATGAGCAGTTCTTC. Its translation: CASSQETGNAYNEQFF.

This clone is a singleton in its sample. This rearrangement joins TRBV19 to TRBJ1-1, with 7 bases identical to TRBD1. The V segment lost 5 bases and the J segment 1 base; nucleotides outside the gene matches: 4. The CDR3 consists of 14 residues. Germline V gene data show CDR1 as LNHDA and CDR2 as SQIVND (reference sequence). CDR3 DNA: TGTGCCAGTAGTTTGACAGGGACGAACACTGAAGCTTTCTTT. Protein sequence: CASSLTGTNTEAFF. Filled out from reference TRBV19 and TRBJ1-1, the complete variable domain reads DGGITQSPKYLFRKEGQNVTLSCEQNLNHDAMYWYRQDPGQGLRLIYYSQIVNDFQKGDIAEGYSVSREKKESFPLTVTSAQKNPTAFYLCASSLTGTNTEAFFGQGTRLTVV.

The V call is TRBV5-8, the J call TRBJ1-1; no reliable D call. This CDR3 region has 13 residues. Trimming shortened V by 5 bases and J by 1 base, and 9 bases separated the two germline ends. Germline V CDR1 and CDR2: SGHTS, YDEGEE. The CDR3 DNA reads as TGTGCCAGCAGACTCCCTCAGAACACTGAAGCTTTCTTT. As protein: CASRLPQNTEAFF.

This clone was counted once. This chain connects TRBV4-3 to TRBJ2-7; D not certain. This CDR3 is 17 amino acids long. Germline CDR1 LGHNA, CDR2 YSLEER. V lost 1 base and J lost 5, with 21 bases in between. The CDR3 DNA reads TGCGCCAGCAGCCAAGTCCATAACCCCCTTGCCTTGGACGAGCAGTACTTC. This sequence encodes CASSQVHNPLALDEQYF.

This chain links TRBV27 with TRBJ2-2; D is undetermined. V was pared by 5 bases and J by 6 bases, with 16 bases between. CDR1 and CDR2 (germline): MNHEY, SMNVEV (reference sequence). CDR3 length: 15 residues. CDR3 loop: CASSLLPSDAGELFF. CDR3 DNA sequence: TGTGCCAGCAGTCTCCTCCCCAGTGACGCCGGGGAGCTGTTTTTT.